The next 28 T cell receptor beta chains were all read from a single sample in a study of OX40 agonist ivuxolimab in advanced cancers. The library was obtained by the immunoSEQ multiplex PCR assay. In TCRdb, the immuneACCESS table is reduced to in-frame sequences with V and J assigned. These tables do not hold every clone; where another copy was compared, an unresolved V gene accounts for under half, and the others remain unexplained. The sample yields 65,000 to 85,000 clones; about 93% were counted once. The biggest ten clones account for roughly an eighth of the sample. Sequencing used CD4+ or CD8+ T cells sorted from blood, obtained in a trial of the OX40 agonist ivuxolimab. These receptors came from an adult with an advanced solid tumor such as melanoma, head and neck, liver or kidney cancer.

The gene calls are TRBV27 and TRBJ2-1; 7 bases align to TRBD1. The V gene end was trimmed by 2 bases and the J gene end by 6 bases; junction bases not matched to a gene: 7. Germline CDR1 and CDR2: MNHEY and SMNVEV (reference sequence). CDR3 length equals 15 residues. CDR3 bases: TGTGCCAGCAGTTTACTGGACAGGTTTGGCAATGAGCAGTTCTTC. Residues: CASSLLDRFGNEQFF.

CDR3 sequence (DNA): TGTGCCAGCAGCTTATCCCAGGGGAATGAAAAACTGTTTTTT. This translates into CASSLSQGNEKLFF. This sequence joins TRBV7-2 and TRBJ1-4, with D tentatively TRBD1 (6 bases). The length of the CDR3 is 14 residues. Germline V gene sequence: CDR1 SGHTA, CDR2 FQGNSA. Trimming stripped 2 bases from V and 5 bases from J, with 9 bases between.

The chain carries TRBV5-8 and TRBJ1-1; a weak D match, TRBD1 (6 bases). Germline assignment: CDR1 SGHTS and CDR2 YDEGEE. V was cut by 3 bases and J by 6 bases, with 6 bases left in between. The CDR3 is 11 residues long. The CDR3 sequence is CASSWTAEAFF. The CDR3 nucleotides read TGTGCCAGCAGCTGGACAGCTGAAGCTTTCTTT.

The J gene is TRBJ2-7, the V gene TRBV4-3; tentative D call: TRBD2 (7 bases). The germline CDR1 and CDR2 sequences are LGHNA and YSLEER. V was shortened by 0 bases and J by 5 bases, with 17 bases between the two germline ends. The CDR3 sequence is 16 residues long. Written as DNA, the CDR3 is TGCGCCAGCAGCCAAGATTCGGGGGGAGGGGACAACGAGCAGTACTTC. Its translation is CASSQDSGGGDNEQYF.

CDR3 bases: TGTGCCAGCAGCTTCGAACAGGGCTCCTACGAGCAGTACTTC. Its translation: CASSFEQGSYEQYF. The chain is built from TRBV11-1 and TRBJ2-7; possibly TRBD1 for D (6 bases). CDR3 length: 14 residues. Looked up from germline, CDR1 is SGHAT and CDR2 is FQDESV (reference sequence). Trimming stripped 3 bases from V and 0 bases from J, with 9 bases between.

The CDR3 here is CASSQDWSLEAFF. DNA for the CDR3: TGTGCCAGCAGCCAAGATTGGAGTTTGGAAGCTTTCTTT. This sequence joins TRBV14 and TRBJ1-1, with no clear D. CDR1 and CDR2 (germline): SGHDN, FVKESK. CDR3 size: 13 residues. Trimming left V 0 bases short and J 8 bases short, with 10 bases between.

On this clone: At one end the junction does not follow the germline gene, possibly because of a read error. J is TRBJ2-5 and V is TRBV27; the match to TRBD2 covers 9 bases. The germline V gene encodes CDR1 MNHEY and CDR2 SMNVEV (reference sequence). The CDR3 is 14 residues long. The CDR3 DNA sequence: TGTGCCAGCAGTTTGGGACTAGCACAAGGGACCCAGTACTTC. Protein sequence: CASSLGLAQGTQYF.

The V call is TRBV9, the J call TRBJ2-2; 13 bases match TRBD2. Unmatched junction bases numbered 6, after V lost 0 bases and J lost 7 bases. Germline CDR1 and CDR2: SGDLS and YYNGEE. The CDR3 is 17 amino acids. The CDR3 is CASSVEGLAGEVGELFF. The DNA for the CDR3 is TGTGCCAGCAGCGTAGAAGGACTAGCGGGAGAGGTCGGGGAGCTGTTTTTT.

The chain recombines TRBV7-8 with TRBJ2-3; 11 bases map to TRBD2. V shed 9 bases, J shed 0 bases, and the junction held 8 bases outside the gene matches. CDR1 is SGHVS, CDR2 FQNEAQ, per germline. The CDR3 sequence is 16 residues long. The CDR3 here is CASGLAGLLSTDTQYF. For the CDR3, the DNA is TGTGCCAGTGGACTAGCGGGTTTGCTTAGCACAGATACGCAGTATTTT.

This clone was picked up one time. V and J are TRBV7-8 and TRBJ2-5; TRBD1 is a possible D gene (6 bases). Trimming stripped 0 bases from V and 5 bases from J, with 13 bases between. Germline CDR1 reads SGHVS; CDR2 reads FQNEAQ. The CDR3 is 15 amino acids. The CDR3 sequence is CASSLAGASGETQYF. CDR3 sequence (DNA): TGTGCCAGCAGCTTAGCGGGGGCCTCGGGGGAGACCCAGTACTTC.

The chain recombines TRBV10-2 with TRBJ1-1; D might be TRBD1 (6 bases). V was trimmed by 3 bases and J by 8 bases, leaving 10 bases between them. This CDR3 region has 12 residues. The V gene's germline CDR1 is WSHSY and CDR2 SAAADI. The DNA for the CDR3 is TGCGCCAGCAGTGAAGCGACAGGAGAAGCTTTCTTT. It encodes CASSEATGEAFF.

This chain joins TRBV11-3 and TRBJ1-5; D call uncertain. V lost 3 bases to trimming and J lost 0 bases, with 9 bases between them. This CDR3 region has 15 residues. Looked up from germline, CDR1 is SGHNT and CDR2 is YENEEA. CDR3 sequence reads: CASSLWNYSNQPQHF. The DNA of the CDR3 is TGTGCCAGCAGCTTGTGGAACTATAGCAATCAGCCCCAGCATTTT.

This chain links TRBV11-1 with TRBJ2-3; TRBD2 agrees at 8 bases. The CDR3 contains 16 residues. J lost 3 bases, V lost 1 base, and 6 bases had no gene match. Germline V gene lookup returns CDR1 SGHAT and CDR2 FQDESV (reference sequence). For the CDR3, the DNA is TGTGCCAGCAGCTTAGGAGCGGGAGTCCGTACAGATACGCAGTATTTT. Residues: CASSLGAGVRTDTQYF.

The chain links TRBV27 to TRBJ2-7, with 7 bases matching TRBD1. Germline V gene lookup returns CDR1 MNHEY and CDR2 SMNVEV (reference sequence). The CDR3 covers 15 residues. The ends lost 6 bases at V and 7 bases at J; junction bases unmatched: 15. The CDR3 sequence: CASRWGTEPYFEQYF. As DNA, the CDR3 is TGTGCCAGCAGGTGGGGGACAGAACCGTACTTTGAGCAGTACTTC.

The V and J genes are TRBV7-2 and TRBJ1-2; D not certain. The CDR3 runs 14 residues. Trimming took 4 bases from V and 3 from J, leaving 12 bases between them. The germline gives CDR1 SGHTA, CDR2 FQGNSA. The DNA of the CDR3 is TGTGCCAGCAGCTCCACCCTCAGTTACTATGGCTACACCTTC. Translating gives CASSSTLSYYGYTF. Full variable domain (missing parts from reference TRBV7-2 and TRBJ1-2): GAGVSQSPSNKVTEKGKDVELRCDPISGHTALYWYRQSLGQGLEFLIYFQGNSAPDKSGLPSDRFSAERTGGSVSTLTIQRTQQEDSAVYLCASSSTLSYYGYTFGSGTRLTVV.

Concerning this clone: At one end, the junction sequence differs from germline, possibly due to a read error. This chain uses TRBV20-1 with TRBJ1-4, with 9 nucleotides matching TRBD1. Germline V gives CDR1 DFQATT, CDR2 SNEGSKA (reference sequence). CDR3 size: 11 residues. The CDR3 sequence is CSARGQGGRGF. DNA for the CDR3: TGCAGTGCTAGGGGACAGGGAGGAAGGGGTTTT.

This chain joins TRBV19 and TRBJ1-2, with D uncertain. CDR3 length: 15 amino acids. Germline V lookup: CDR1 LNHDA, CDR2 SQIVND (reference sequence). Trimming left V 5 bases short and J 5 bases short, with 18 bases between. The CDR3 loop is CASSVGASGIYGYTF. DNA for the CDR3: TGTGCCAGTAGTGTGGGCGCTTCGGGGATTTATGGCTACACCTTC.

J is TRBJ2-3 and V is TRBV6-4; TRBD2 matches 10 bases. Germline CDR1 MRHNA, CDR2 SNTAGT. The length of the CDR3 is 15 residues. V lost 5 bases to trimming and J lost 2 bases; unmatched junction nucleotides: 4. This CDR3 reads CASSLGLAYTDTQYF. In nucleotides, the CDR3 is TGTGCCAGCAGTTTGGGACTAGCGTACACAGATACGCAGTATTTT.

The V and J genes are TRBV6-5 and TRBJ1-2, with 7 bases matching TRBD1. Trimming took 2 bases from V and 8 from J; bases not matched to a gene: 11. Germline V gene lookup returns CDR1 MNHEY and CDR2 SVGAGI. The CDR3 has 15 amino acids. The DNA of the CDR3 is TGTGCCAGCAGTTACGGGGTAGAGGGGGCTGGAGGCTACACCTTC. Its translation is CASSYGVEGAGGYTF.

V gene TRBV11-2 combines with J gene TRBJ1-5; TRBD1 might be the D (5 bases). Germline assignment: CDR1 SGHAT and CDR2 FQNNGV. This CDR3 is 15 amino acids long. Trimming removed 4 bases at V and 5 bases at J, with 15 bases between. CDR3 sequence: CASSSERGTYQPQHF. As DNA, the CDR3 is TGTGCCAGCAGCTCCGAGCGGGGGACGTATCAGCCCCAGCATTTT.

V and J are TRBV2 and TRBJ1-4, with D perhaps TRBD1 (6 bases). Germline V gene lookup returns CDR1 SNHLY and CDR2 FYNNEI. V shed 5 bases and J shed 10 bases, with 20 bases lying between them. There are 15 residues in the CDR3. Written as DNA, the CDR3 is TGTGCCAGCAGTAAACAGGGTAGCGTAAACGGAAAACTGTTTTTT. Its protein product is CASSKQGSVNGKLFF.

The chain is built from TRBV11-2 and TRBJ2-7, with no clear D. The V gene's germline CDR1 is SGHAT and CDR2 FQNNGV. This CDR3 has 15 amino acids. V gave up 0 bases and J gave up 0 bases, with 9 bases separating them. The CDR3 nucleotides read TGTGCCAGCAGCTTAGAGGTACCCAGCTCCTACGAGCAGTACTTC. Translated, it gives CASSLEVPSSYEQYF.

This clone came up once. The V call is TRBV6-5, the J call TRBJ2-7, with 9 bases that match TRBD1. Per the germline V gene, CDR1 is MNHEY and CDR2 is SVGAGI. Trimming cost V 2 bases and J 4 bases; bases outside gene matches: 3. CDR3 size: 14 residues. This CDR3 is CASSYGTGRYEQYF. The CDR3 DNA is TGTGCCAGCAGTTACGGGACAGGGAGGTACGAGCAGTACTTC.

The chain links TRBV19 to TRBJ2-7; perhaps TRBD1 as D (6 bases). CDR3 size: 13 residues. The V end lost 6 bases, the J end lost 3 bases, and 12 bases lay between the germline ends. Germline V gives CDR1 LNHDA, CDR2 SQIVND (reference sequence). The CDR3, as DNA: TGTGCCAGTAGCGGGGACATCAACTACGAGCAGTACTTC. This encodes CASSGDINYEQYF.

The chain joins TRBV10-2 to TRBJ1-5, with D perhaps matching TRBD1 (5 bases). V was clipped by 6 bases and J by 2 bases, with 17 bases between them. Per germline, CDR1 WSHSY and CDR2 SAAADI. CDR3 length equals 16 residues. CDR3 in DNA: TGCGCCAGCAGGGATATCAGGGTTGAGGGCAATCAGCCCCAGCATTTT. Translated: CASRDIRVEGNQPQHF.

CDR3 amino acids: CASSQVSTSGYYEQYF. CDR3 coding DNA: TGCGCCAGCAGCCAAGTATCGACTAGCGGGTACTACGAGCAGTACTTC. This chain joins TRBV4-1 and TRBJ2-7, with 10 bases that match TRBD2. The CDR3 consists of 16 residues. CDR1 MGHRA and CDR2 YSYEKL come from the germline V gene. V gave up 1 base and J gave up 3 bases; unmatched junction bases: 6.

The chain employs TRBV5-4 and TRBJ2-3; D is unresolved. Germline assignment: CDR1 SGHNT and CDR2 YYREEE (reference sequence). Trimming left V 6 bases short and J 0 bases short, with 14 bases between. This CDR3 comprises 15 residues. CDR3 residues: CASTTPSESTDTQYF. As DNA, the CDR3 is TGTGCCAGCACCACGCCCTCGGAGAGCACAGATACGCAGTATTTT.

This clone was found once. V is TRBV6-5 and J is TRBJ1-1; D possibly corresponds to TRBD1 (6 bases). Germline CDR1 MNHEY, CDR2 SVGAGI. V gave up 2 bases and J gave up 4 bases, with 8 bases separating them. The CDR3 covers 13 residues. This CDR3 reads CASSYGRGTEAFF. The CDR3 DNA is TGTGCCAGCAGTTACGGCAGGGGCACTGAAGCTTTCTTT.